These T cell receptor beta chains were read from a single sample in a study of T cell responses to AZD1222 COVID-19 vaccine. Sequencing was performed with immunoSEQ multiplex PCR; in TCRdb, only in-frame clones are kept and a portion is missing. The sample comprises just over 60,000 clones, approximately 83% of which are singletons, and around 15% rests with the top ten. The starting material was peripheral blood, obtained on day 0 of AZD1222 vaccination. These receptor sequences come from an adult in good health. Both conserved end residues are part of each CDR3. Fields, in order: J gene, clone size, V gene, CDR3 protein. For some rows the clone size is stated as once, few or many, or as a class when expanded; others skip it.

TRBJ1-1	-	TRBV6-5	CASGGQSYTEAFF
TRBJ1-1	-	TRBV2	CASSPVDRLPSNTEAFF
TRBJ2-2	few	TRBV4-3	CASSQSDRGDTGELFF
TRBJ1-2	few	TRBV29-1	CSVGDGADYGYTF
TRBJ1-5	-	TRBV7-6	CASSLVAESNQPQHF
TRBJ1-4	once	TRBV7-2	CASSHSGSDEKLFF
TRBJ1-3	-	TRBV4-3	CASSQVPLAANRNTIYF
TRBJ1-2	many	TRBV28	CASSLLQGGPLGYTF
TRBJ2-2	-	TRBV4-3	CASSFRQNTGELFF
TRBJ2-3	-	TRBV27	CASSAERGRITDTQYF
TRBJ1-2	-	TRBV14	CASSPGVGYGYTF
TRBJ2-7	once	TRBV4-3	CASSQEGANEQYF
TRBJ2-7	-	TRBV30	CAWSPTASYEQYF
TRBJ1-3	-	TRBV12-3/TRBV12-4	CASSGRRTHTIYF
TRBJ2-1	-	TRBV7-8	CASTSGTGVYNEQFF
TRBJ1-6	-	TRBV3-1/TRBV3-2	CASSQVTEAPLHF
TRBJ2-2	-	TRBV18	CASSPVEENTGELFF
TRBJ2-7	-	TRBV6-5	CASSFPEGEQYF
TRBJ1-1	-	TRBV5-1	CASSLESGHFPTEAFF
TRBJ2-1	-	TRBV10-1	CASSEVGDVSNEQFF
TRBJ1-6	-	TRBV4-3	CASSQDGGEVGASPLHF
TRBJ2-3	-	TRBV27	CASSLRGLRPDTQYF
TRBJ2-7	-	TRBV7-9	CASSPNLRDRGRNEQYF
TRBJ2-7	-	TRBV14	CASSQDGSYEQYF
TRBJ1-1	-	TRBV9	CASSLGTATEAFF
TRBJ1-2	-	TRBV18	CASSPLGLTFGYTF
TRBJ2-7	few	TRBV13	CASSLEEGGGEQYF
TRBJ1-1	-	TRBV6-5	CASSSTGQGAFF
TRBJ1-2	-	TRBV7-8	CASSLVDTIYGYTF
TRBJ1-5	-	TRBV24-1	CATSEKQGVQHF
TRBJ1-1	-	TRBV27	CASSPRVVNTEAFF
TRBJ2-2	-	TRBV13	CASSPAVVTGELFF
TRBJ2-2	-	TRBV14	CASSQDPGQPGELFF
TRBJ1-4	-	TRBV28	CASRGTDFTNEKLFF
TRBJ1-2	-	TRBV2	CASIGGNYGYTF
TRBJ1-1	-	TRBV7-9	CASSLQTSKGAFF
TRBJ1-2	-	TRBV6-5	CASRATANYGYTF
TRBJ1-2	-	TRBV19	CASSMQGDYGYTF
TRBJ2-2	-	TRBV3-1/TRBV3-2	CASSQGNLDTGELFF
TRBJ1-4	-	TRBV7-8	CASTGETPNPANEKLFF
TRBJ2-3	-	TRBV19	CASTSSGGFADTQYF